The 7 T cell receptor beta chains below come from one sample, sequenced in a study of cytomegalovirus exposure and HLA in healthy donors. Libraries were prepared by immunoSEQ multiplex PCR; TCRdb keeps only in-frame clonotypes and omits some of them. The sample records more than 95,000 clones, around 90% being singletons. Sequencing was performed on PBMCs. Receptor source: a woman aged 18 to 35 in good health and CMV-seronegative.

The CDR3 DNA reads TGTGCCAGCAGCTTAGACGGCGGGTATAATTCACCCCTCCACTTT. Amino acid sequence: CASSLDGGYNSPLHF. The chain employs TRBV11-3 and TRBJ1-6; no definite D call. From germline, CDR1 is SGHNT and CDR2 YENEEA. The CDR3 consists of 15 residues. Trimming took 0 bases from V and 4 from J, leaving 7 bases between them.

This chain joins TRBV19 and TRBJ1-2; D gene unclear. Germline V gene data show CDR1 as LNHDA and CDR2 as SQIVND (reference sequence). V lost 7 bases, J lost 5 bases, and 11 bases lay in between. There are 12 residues in the CDR3. The CDR3: CASTAGLYGYTF. The CDR3 coding sequence is TGTGCCAGTACTGCGGGGTTATATGGCTACACCTTC.

The chain couples TRBV18 to TRBJ2-2, with D perhaps matching TRBD2 (5 bases). The CDR3 loop spans 15 amino acids. Germline CDR1 KGHSH, CDR2 LQKENI. The V end was cut by 2 bases, the J end by 3 bases, with 10 bases between. The CDR3, as DNA: TGTGCCAGCTCACCAAGAGGGTTGGACACCGGGGAGCTGTTTTTT. Its translation: CASSPRGLDTGELFF.

In this sample, this clone turned up once. This chain uses TRBV10-2 with TRBJ2-7; 9 bases are a match to TRBD2. Germline V gene sequence: CDR1 WSHSY, CDR2 SAAADI. The CDR3 is 14 amino acids. V trimming: 8 bases; J trimming: 2 bases; junction bases outside the gene matches: 7. The CDR3, as DNA: TGCGCCAGCGTCTCGGCGGGAGGGACCTACGAGCAGTACTTC. It yields the protein CASVSAGGTYEQYF.

The rearrangement links TRBV10-1 to TRBJ2-2; weak D call: TRBD1 (7 bases). CDR3 length: 15 amino acids. From germline, CDR1 is WNHNN and CDR2 SYGVQD (reference sequence). V lost 6 bases, J lost 5 bases, and 16 bases lay in between. The CDR3 is CASRGGRGRTGELFF. The CDR3 DNA follows: TGCGCCAGCAGGGGAGGTAGGGGGCGAACCGGGGAGCTGTTTTTT.

The chain recombines TRBV30 with TRBJ2-1, with 10 bases matching TRBD2. The V segment lost 4 bases and the J segment 6 bases; nucleotides outside the gene matches: 3. Per germline, CDR1 GTSNPN and CDR2 SVGIG (reference sequence). CDR3 length: 13 residues. The CDR3 bases are TGTGCCTGGACGGTAGCGGGGGGCAATGAGCAGTTCTTC. Residues: CAWTVAGGNEQFF.

The chain couples TRBV28 to TRBJ1-4, with 7 nucleotides matching TRBD1. The CDR3 runs to 13 residues. The J segment lost 4 bases and the V segment lost 8 bases, leaving 4 bases of the junction unmatched. Germline V gene lookup returns CDR1 MDHEN and CDR2 SYDVKM. CDR3 in amino acids: CASLQGLNEKLFF. CDR3 bases: TGTGCCAGCCTACAGGGGCTTAATGAAAAACTGTTTTTT.